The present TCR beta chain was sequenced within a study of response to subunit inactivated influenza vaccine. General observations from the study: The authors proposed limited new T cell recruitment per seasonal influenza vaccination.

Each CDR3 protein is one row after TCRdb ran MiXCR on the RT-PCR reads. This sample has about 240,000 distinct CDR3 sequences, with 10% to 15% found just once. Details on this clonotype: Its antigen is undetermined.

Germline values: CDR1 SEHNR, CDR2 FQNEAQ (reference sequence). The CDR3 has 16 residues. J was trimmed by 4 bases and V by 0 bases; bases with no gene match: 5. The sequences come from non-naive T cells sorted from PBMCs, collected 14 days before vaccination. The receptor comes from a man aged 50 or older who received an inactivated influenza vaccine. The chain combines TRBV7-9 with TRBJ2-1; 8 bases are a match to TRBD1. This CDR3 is CASSLAFGQGYNEQFF. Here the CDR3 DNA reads TGTGCCAGCAGCTTAGCGTTCGGACAGGGTTACAATGAGCAGTTCTTC. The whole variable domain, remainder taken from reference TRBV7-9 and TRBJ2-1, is DTGVSQNPRHKITKRGQNVTFRCDPISEHNRLYWYRQTLGQGPEFLTYFQNEAQLEKSRLLSDRFSAERPKGSFSTLEIQRTEQGDSAMYLCASSLAFGQGYNEQFFGPGTRLTVL.